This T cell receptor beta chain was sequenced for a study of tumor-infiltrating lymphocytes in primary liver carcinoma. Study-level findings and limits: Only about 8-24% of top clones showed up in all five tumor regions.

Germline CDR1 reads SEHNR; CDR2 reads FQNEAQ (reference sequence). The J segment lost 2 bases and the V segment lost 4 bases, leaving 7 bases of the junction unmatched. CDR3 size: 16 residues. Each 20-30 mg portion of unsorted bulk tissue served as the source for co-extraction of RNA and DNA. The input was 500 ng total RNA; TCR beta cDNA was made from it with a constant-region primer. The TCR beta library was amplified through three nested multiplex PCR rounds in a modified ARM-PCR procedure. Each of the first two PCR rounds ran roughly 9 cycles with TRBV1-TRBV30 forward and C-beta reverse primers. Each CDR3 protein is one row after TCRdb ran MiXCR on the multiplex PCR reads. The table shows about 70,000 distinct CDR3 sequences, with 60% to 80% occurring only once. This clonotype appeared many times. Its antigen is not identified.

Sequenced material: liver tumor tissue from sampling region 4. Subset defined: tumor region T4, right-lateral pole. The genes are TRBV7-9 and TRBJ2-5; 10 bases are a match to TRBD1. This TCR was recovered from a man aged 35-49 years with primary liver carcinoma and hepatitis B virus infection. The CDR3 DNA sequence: TGTGCCAGCAGCTCACGGGACAGGGGAACGCAAGAGACCCAGTACTTC. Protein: CASSSRDRGTQETQYF. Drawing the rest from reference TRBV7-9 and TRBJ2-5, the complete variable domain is DTGVSQNPRHKITKRGQNVTFRCDPISEHNRLYWYRQTLGQGPEFLTYFQNEAQLEKSRLLSDRFSAERPKGSFSTLEIQRTEQGDSAMYLCASSSRDRGTQETQYFGPGTRLLVL.